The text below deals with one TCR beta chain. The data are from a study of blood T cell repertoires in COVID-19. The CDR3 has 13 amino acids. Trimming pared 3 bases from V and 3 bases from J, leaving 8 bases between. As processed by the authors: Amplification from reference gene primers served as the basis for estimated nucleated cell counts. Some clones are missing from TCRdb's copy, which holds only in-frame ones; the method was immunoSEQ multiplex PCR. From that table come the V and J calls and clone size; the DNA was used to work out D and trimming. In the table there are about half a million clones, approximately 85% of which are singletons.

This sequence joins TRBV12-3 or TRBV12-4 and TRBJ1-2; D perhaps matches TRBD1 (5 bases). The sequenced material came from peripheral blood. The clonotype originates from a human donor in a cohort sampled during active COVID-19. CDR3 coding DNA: TGTGCCAGCAGTTTCCTCAGGGACTATGGCTACACCTTC. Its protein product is CASSFLRDYGYTF.